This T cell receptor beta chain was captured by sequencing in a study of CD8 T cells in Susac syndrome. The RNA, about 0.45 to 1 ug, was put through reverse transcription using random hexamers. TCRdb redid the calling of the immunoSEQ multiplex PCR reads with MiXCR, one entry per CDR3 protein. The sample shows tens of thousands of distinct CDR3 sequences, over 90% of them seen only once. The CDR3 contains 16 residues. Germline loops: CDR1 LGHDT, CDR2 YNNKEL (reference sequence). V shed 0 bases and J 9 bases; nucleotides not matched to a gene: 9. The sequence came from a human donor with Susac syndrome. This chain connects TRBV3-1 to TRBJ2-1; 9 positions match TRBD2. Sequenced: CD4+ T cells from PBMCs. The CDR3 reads CASSQDGGGAQGEQFF. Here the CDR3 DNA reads TGTGCCAGCAGCCAAGACGGCGGGGGGGCCCAGGGTGAGCAGTTCTTC.